Each of the 30 T cell receptor beta chains below was sequenced from the same sample in a study of blood T cell repertoires in COVID-19. TCRdb's table, derived via immunoSEQ multiplex PCR, lists solely in-frame clones and lacks some. This table has 360,000 or so clones, 85% to 90% appearing once. The sample was peripheral blood. The source of these receptors is a man younger than 35 with active or convalescent COVID-19.

V and J are TRBV25-1 and TRBJ1-2, with 9 bases matching TRBD1. In germline, CDR1 is MGHDK, CDR2 SYGVNS. V lost 8 bases and J lost 2; bases outside the gene matches: 6. The CDR3 runs to 14 residues. DNA of the CDR3: TGTGCCAGCTATGGGACAGGGAAAAACTATGGCTACACCTTC. This encodes CASYGTGKNYGYTF.

This clone appeared a single time. The chain combines TRBV15 with TRBJ2-2; 7 positions agree with TRBD2. Looked up from germline, CDR1 is LNHNV and CDR2 is YYDKDF (reference sequence). The V gene end was trimmed by 2 bases and the J gene end by 4 bases; junction bases not matched to a gene: 4. The CDR3 consists of 15 residues. The CDR3 DNA is TGTGCCACCAGCAGACGGGAGGAGGGCACCGGGGAGCTGTTTTTT. This encodes CATSRREEGTGELFF. The variable domain in full, completed from reference TRBV15 and TRBJ2-2, reads DAMVIQNPRYQVTQFGKPVTLSCSQTLNHNVMYWYQQKSSQAPKLLFHYYDKDFNNEADTPDNFQSRRPNTSFCFLDIRSPGLGDTAMYLCATSRREEGTGELFFGEGSRLTVL.

V usage is TRBV5-1 and J usage is TRBJ2-1; tentative D call: TRBD2 (5 bases). The germline V and J ends were trimmed by 6 bases and 3 bases, with 10 bases remaining between them. The CDR3 is 13 amino acids. The germline V gene has CDR1 SGHRS and CDR2 YFSETQ. The CDR3 region has the DNA TGCGCCAGCACCGTAGACTACTACAATGAGCAGTTCTTC. This codes for CASTVDYYNEQFF.

V and J are TRBV18 and TRBJ2-1; 8 bases line up with TRBD1. The germline V gene encodes CDR1 KGHSH and CDR2 LQKENI. The V and J ends lost 2 bases and 3 bases, in that order; junction bases with no gene match: 0. The CDR3 covers 14 residues. The CDR3 sequence: CASSPGTGYNEQFF. Here the CDR3 DNA reads TGTGCCAGCTCACCAGGGACAGGCTACAATGAGCAGTTCTTC.

The chain has TRBV27 and TRBJ1-5; D may be TRBD1 (5 bases). Deletions cut 5 bases from V and 7 bases from J, with 12 bases between. The CDR3 extends over 13 amino acids. Germline CDR1 reads MNHEY; CDR2 reads SMNVEV (reference sequence). The CDR3 bases are TGTGCCAGCAGTGCCCGCGGGGGGCAGCCCCAGCATTTT. Translating it yields CASSARGGQPQHF.

This sequence joins TRBV24-1 and TRBJ1-4; D is unresolved. Germline CDR1 KGHDR, CDR2 SFDVKD. Trimming cost V 3 bases and J 11 bases, with 9 bases left between them. There are 12 residues in the CDR3. The CDR3 DNA sequence: TGTGCCACCAGTGATGGAGGCTGGAAACTGTTTTTT. Translation gives CATSDGGWKLFF.

This chain uses TRBV6-5 with TRBJ1-2; D is uncertain. The germline CDR1 and CDR2 sequences are MNHEY and SVGAGI. Trimming shortened V by 4 bases and J by 3 bases, and 15 bases separated the two germline ends. The CDR3 consists of 15 residues. The CDR3 loop is CASSSRTRGYYGYTF. The CDR3 coding sequence is TGTGCCAGCAGTTCCCGGACCAGAGGGTACTATGGCTACACCTTC.

This clone was seen a few times. The same CDR3 can be traced to other DNA sequences in this sample. V usage is TRBV24-1 and J usage is TRBJ2-7; 11 bases are shared with TRBD1. V lost 4 bases and J lost 0; bases outside the gene matches: 4. The CDR3 runs 16 residues. Germline-derived CDR1 and CDR2 are KGHDR and SFDVKD. CDR3 coding DNA: TGTGCCACCAGTGACCCCGGGACAGGGGGCTCCTACGAGCAGTACTTC. Protein: CATSDPGTGGSYEQYF.

The chain uses TRBV28 and TRBJ2-1; maybe TRBD1 (6 bases). The CDR3 extends over 12 amino acids. Germline CDR1 MDHEN, CDR2 SYDVKM. V was pared by 4 bases and J by 6 bases, with 7 bases between. This CDR3 reads CASSSGANEQFF. Written as DNA, the CDR3 is TGTGCCAGCAGTTCAGGGGCCAATGAGCAGTTCTTC.

V is TRBV9 and J is TRBJ2-1; D remains unclear. The CDR3 totals 14 residues. Germline CDR1 and CDR2: SGDLS and YYNGEE. V lost 2 bases to trimming and J lost 0 bases, with 6 bases between them. CDR3 DNA sequence: TGTGCCAGCAGCGTCTCCGGCTCCTACAATGAGCAGTTCTTC. Residues: CASSVSGSYNEQFF.

The chain is built from TRBV9 and TRBJ2-7; TRBD2 is a possible D gene (6 bases). Trimming cost V 6 bases and J 1 base, with 14 bases left between them. Germline V gene lookup returns CDR1 SGDLS and CDR2 YYNGEE. The CDR3 consists of 14 residues. For the CDR3, the DNA is TGTGCCAGCACGAAAGATGGGGGGTCCTACGAGCAGTACTTC. Translated: CASTKDGGSYEQYF.

This sequence joins TRBV12-5 and TRBJ1-6, with D unclear. This CDR3 region has 16 residues. Trimming left V 5 bases short and J 10 bases short, with 21 bases between. Germline loops: CDR1 LGHNT, CDR2 FRNRAP. CDR3 residues: CASGPPRLADPSPLHF. The CDR3 region has the DNA TGTGCTAGTGGTCCCCCACGTCTAGCAGATCCCTCACCCCTCCACTTT.

The chain has TRBV5-1 and TRBJ2-2, with 8 bases lining up with TRBD1. The CDR3 has 16 amino acids. Germline CDR1 and CDR2: SGHRS and YFSETQ. Germline trimming cut 4 bases from V and 2 bases from J; bases unmatched to any gene: 7. Here the CDR3 reads CASSLTGTGNTGELFF. In DNA, the CDR3 is TGCGCCAGCAGCCTGACCGGGACAGGAAACACCGGGGAGCTGTTTTTT.

V usage is TRBV3-1 (or the pseudogene TRBV3-2) and J usage is TRBJ1-2; perhaps TRBD1 as D (6 bases). V lost 4 bases and J 2 bases, leaving 11 bases between the germline ends. CDR1 and CDR2 from the germline V gene are LGHDT and YNNKEL (reference sequence). This CDR3 is built from 14 residues. The CDR3 DNA follows: TGTGCCAGCAGCCCGTTCACAGGGAACTATGGCTACACCTTC. Its translation: CASSPFTGNYGYTF.

This chain joins TRBV6-5 and TRBJ1-5; 7 bases are a match to TRBD1. This CDR3 region has 14 residues. The V segment lost 2 bases and the J segment 6 bases; nucleotides outside the gene matches: 4. CDR1 is MNHEY, CDR2 SVGAGI, per germline. For the CDR3, the DNA is TGTGCCAGCAGTTACAGGGGGCTCGGTCAGCCCCAGCATTTT. Translating gives CASSYRGLGQPQHF.

This sequence joins TRBV28 and TRBJ1-1; D may be TRBD1 (6 bases). There are 15 residues in the CDR3. CDR1 is MDHEN and CDR2 is SYDVKM in the germline V gene. Deletions cut 2 bases from V and 2 bases from J, with 12 bases between. CDR3 residues: CASSLPGTLNTEAFF. The CDR3 DNA is TGTGCCAGCAGTTTACCCGGGACATTAAACACTGAAGCTTTCTTT.

The chain is built from TRBV6-5 and TRBJ1-4; D gene unclear. In germline, CDR1 is MNHEY, CDR2 SVGAGI. The CDR3 runs to 13 residues. V gave up 2 bases and J gave up 7 bases, with 8 bases separating them. CDR3 nucleotides: TGTGCCAGCAGTTACGACACCGGTGAAAAACTGTTTTTT. Amino acids: CASSYDTGEKLFF.

On this clone itself: One end of the junction varies from germline; a read error may be responsible. The sample contains more than one DNA sequence encoding this CDR3. The chain recombines TRBV15 with TRBJ1-1; 7 bases align to TRBD1. Germline V lookup: CDR1 LNHNV, CDR2 YYDKDF (reference sequence). The CDR3 sequence is 13 residues long. The CDR3 DNA sequence: TGTGCTACCAGCAGAGATCAGGGGGTTGAAGCTTTCTTT. Its translation: CATSRDQGVEAFF.

The chain couples TRBV9 to TRBJ1-4; TRBD1 agrees at 8 bases. Trimming cost V 0 bases and J 4 bases; bases outside gene matches: 2. The germline V gene has CDR1 SGDLS and CDR2 YYNGEE. The CDR3 covers 15 residues. This CDR3 is CASSVGGTGNEKLFF. CDR3 DNA sequence: TGTGCCAGCAGCGTAGGTGGGACAGGTAATGAAAAACTGTTTTTT.

For this clone: Other DNA sequences within the sample encode an identical CDR3. J is TRBJ1-3 and V is TRBV3-1 (or the pseudogene TRBV3-2); D is ambiguous. This CDR3 region has 13 residues. CDR1 LGHDT and CDR2 YNNKEL come from the germline V gene (reference sequence). The V end was cut by 1 base, the J end by 3 bases, with 4 bases between. The DNA for the CDR3 is TGTGCCAGCAGCCAAGTTCGTGGAAACACCATATATTTT. Amino acids: CASSQVRGNTIYF.

This clone was detected once. V and J are TRBV5-4 and TRBJ2-3, with a weak D call TRBD2 (6 bases). In germline, CDR1 is SGHNT, CDR2 YYREEE (reference sequence). The CDR3 has 14 residues. Trimming pared 5 bases from V and 10 bases from J, leaving 20 bases between. CDR3: CASSPPAPEGAQYF. The CDR3 DNA reads as TGTGCCAGCAGTCCCCCAGCCCCGGAGGGTGCGCAGTATTTT. Supplemented by reference TRBV5-4 and TRBJ2-3, the full variable domain reads ETGVTQSPTHLIKTRGQQVTLRCSSQSGHNTVSWYQQALGQGPQFIFQYYREEENGRGNFPPRFSGLQFPNYSSELNVNALELDDSALYLCASSPPAPEGAQYFGPGTRLTVL.

The genes are TRBV7-2 and TRBJ2-1, with 8 bases aligning to TRBD1. CDR1 is SGHTA and CDR2 is FQGNSA in the germline V gene. The CDR3 consists of 15 residues. Trimming removed 3 bases from V and 6 bases from J; junction bases left unmatched: 7. In nucleotides, the CDR3 is TGTGCCAGCAGCTTCACGACAGGGGTAGGCAATGAGCAGTTCTTC. This translates into CASSFTTGVGNEQFF.

This chain uses TRBV3-1 (or the pseudogene TRBV3-2) with TRBJ1-5; perhaps TRBD1 as D (6 bases). V lost 4 bases and J 3 bases, leaving 13 bases between the germline ends. CDR1 is LGHDT and CDR2 is YNNKEL in the germline V gene (reference sequence). The CDR3 totals 15 residues. As DNA, the CDR3 is TGTGCCAGCAGCCCCCAACAGGGTCCCAATCAGCCCCAGCATTTT. Translating gives CASSPQQGPNQPQHF.

The chain has TRBV4-1 and TRBJ2-1, with TRBD2 matching 9 bases. Germline lookup yields CDR1 MGHRA and CDR2 YSYEKL. This CDR3 has 13 amino acids. Unmatched junction bases numbered 5, after V lost 1 base and J lost 13 bases. In DNA form, the CDR3 reads TGCGCCAGCAGCCAAGGGGTAGCGGGAGCCCAGTTCTTC. This encodes CASSQGVAGAQFF.

The chain links TRBV28 to TRBJ1-1; TRBD1 agrees at 9 bases. Germline CDR1 is MDHEN and CDR2 is SYDVKM. The CDR3 spans 15 residues. Trimming took 2 bases from V and 1 from J; bases not matched to a gene: 2. The CDR3 loop reads CASSLRGQGNTEAFF. The CDR3 DNA reads TGTGCCAGCAGTTTAAGGGGACAGGGGAACACTGAAGCTTTCTTT.

Comment on this clone: Its ends do not fully match the called genes, so a read error is possible. The chain couples TRBV7-7 to TRBJ2-1, with 10 bases fitting TRBD2. Germline-derived CDR1 and CDR2 are SSHAT and FNYEAQ (reference sequence). CDR3 length: 16 residues. CDR3 sequence: CASSLRFLAGDEEQFF. The DNA for the CDR3 is TGTGCTAGCAGCTTAAGGTTTCTAGCGGGAGATGAAGAGCAGTTCTTC.

The chain combines TRBV28 with TRBJ1-4; 9 bases align to TRBD1. The germline gives CDR1 MDHEN, CDR2 SYDVKM. The CDR3 has 15 residues. After removal of 5 bases from V and 4 bases from J, the junction contained 5 bases not matched to a gene. CDR3 loop: CASSPRQGGNEKLFF. CDR3 bases: TGTGCCAGCAGTCCCCGACAGGGGGGTAATGAAAAACTGTTTTTT.

The genes are TRBV7-8 and TRBJ1-4; D not certain. The CDR3 spans 12 residues. The germline V and J ends were trimmed by 4 bases and 8 bases, with 8 bases remaining between them. The germline gives CDR1 SGHVS, CDR2 FQNEAQ. CDR3 region: CASSSYSEKLFF. Here the CDR3 DNA reads TGTGCCAGCAGCTCCTACTCCGAAAAACTGTTTTTT.

The rearrangement joins TRBV28 to TRBJ2-5, with a tentative D call TRBD2 (5 bases). CDR3 length equals 14 residues. Germline V gene sequence: CDR1 MDHEN, CDR2 SYDVKM. V lost 6 bases and J lost 4, with 15 bases in between. CDR3 in DNA: TGTGCCAGCAGCGCCTTAGGACTCGGAGAGACCCAGTACTTC. Translating gives CASSALGLGETQYF. Combining the CDR3 with reference TRBV28 and TRBJ2-5 gives the whole variable domain DVKVTQSSRYLVKRTGEKVFLECVQDMDHENMFWYRQDPGLGLRLIYFSYDVKMKEKGDIPEGYSVSREKKERFSLILESASTNQTSMYLCASSALGLGETQYFGPGTRLLVL.

The CDR3 loop reads CASRAGGRNTEAFF. The CDR3 nucleotides read TGTGCCAGCAGGGCAGGGGGCCGTAACACTGAAGCTTTCTTT. This rearrangement joins TRBV7-9 to TRBJ1-1; TRBD1 agrees at 8 bases. Germline V gene data show CDR1 as SEHNR and CDR2 as FQNEAQ (reference sequence). Trimming at V came to 6 bases and at J to 2 bases, leaving 5 bases not matched to a gene. The CDR3 is made up of 14 amino acids.